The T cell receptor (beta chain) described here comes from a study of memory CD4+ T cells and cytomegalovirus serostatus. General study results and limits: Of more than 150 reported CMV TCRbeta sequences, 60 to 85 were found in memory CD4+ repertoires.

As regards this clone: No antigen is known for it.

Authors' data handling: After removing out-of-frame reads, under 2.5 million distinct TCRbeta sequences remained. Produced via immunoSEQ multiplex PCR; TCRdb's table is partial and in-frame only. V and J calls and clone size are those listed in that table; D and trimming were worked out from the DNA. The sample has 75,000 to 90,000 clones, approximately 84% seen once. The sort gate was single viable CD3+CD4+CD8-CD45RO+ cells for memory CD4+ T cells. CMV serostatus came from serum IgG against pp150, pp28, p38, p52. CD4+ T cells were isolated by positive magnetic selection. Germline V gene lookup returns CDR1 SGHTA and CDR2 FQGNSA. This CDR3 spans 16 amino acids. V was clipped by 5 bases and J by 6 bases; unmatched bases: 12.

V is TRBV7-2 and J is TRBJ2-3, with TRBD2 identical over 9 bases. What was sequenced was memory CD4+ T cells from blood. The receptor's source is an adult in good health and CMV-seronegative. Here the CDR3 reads CASSPRLAGVTDTQYF. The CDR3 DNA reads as TGTGCCAGCAGCCCCCGGTTAGCGGGGGTGACGGATACGCAGTATTTT. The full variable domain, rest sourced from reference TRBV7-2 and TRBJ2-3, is GAGVSQSPSNKVTEKGKDVELRCDPISGHTALYWYRQSLGQGLEFLIYFQGNSAPDKSGLPSDRFSAERTGGSVSTLTIQRTQQEDSAVYLCASSPRLAGVTDTQYFGPGTRLTVL.